The clone carrying this TCR beta chain was seen repeatedly, ten times or more. Its antigen is as yet unknown. MiXCR, run by TCRdb on the reads, gives a single entry per CDR3 protein. This sample has roughly 500,000 distinct CDR3 sequences; over 9% occur once, and the top ten carry roughly 10%. The data are from a study of T cell repertoires in cytomegalovirus infection. Whole-study context: CMV infection and matching HLA type were both indicated by public TCR beta signatures. General study results and limits: What dominated the ex vivo response were HLA-C-restricted CMV-specific TCR beta clonotypes. Individuals carrying CMV plus the relevant HLA were identified by cumulative frequency of public TCR beta families.

The CDR3 has 16 residues. The V gene end was trimmed by 0 bases and the J gene end by 0 bases; junction bases not matched to a gene: 3. CDR1 is SGHRS, CDR2 YFSETQ, per germline. The chain is built from TRBV5-1 and TRBJ1-5; 7 bases line up with TRBD1. This TCR came from a human donor in good health (CMV status not recorded). Some clones in this sample may be carry-over from other donors' samples. Sequencing was carried out using PBMCs. DNA of the CDR3: TGCGCCAGCAGCTTGGGGACAGGCCATAGCAATCAGCCCCAGCATTTT. It is translated as CASSLGTGHSNQPQHF.